This TCR beta chain was found in a study of regulatory T cells in long-lasting Graves disease (dated by TCRdb to 2020 to 2023). For the study in its entirety: Persistent Graves' disease meant more than 5 years of antithyroid drug treatment with TSH receptor autoantibodies that stayed positive. A total of about 35 samples underwent TCR sequencing: around 13 from persistent and around 20 from newly diagnosed Graves' disease patients. The study was registered as a clinical trial and conducted in China. Patients with persistent Graves' disease were compared with patients with newly diagnosed Graves' disease using TCR sequencing and RNA sequencing of peripheral blood. On average, persistent Graves' disease patients in the clinical cohort had been on antithyroid drugs for around ten years.

Interpreted using the paper, the time point label stands for: persistent/refractory GD, antithyroid drugs over 5 years with positive TRAb. RNA was extracted from PBMCs in TRIzol for both TCR sequencing and RNA sequencing. The diagnosis of Graves' disease was made according to American Thyroid Association guidelines. The patients came from an endocrinology department in Xi'an, China. From each patient, 8 to 10 milliliters of peripheral blood was collected into an EDTA anticoagulant tube. Ficoll Paque Plus density gradient separation was used to isolate PBMCs, and no further T cell sorting was done. An Agilent 2100 Bioanalyzer and agarose gel were used to assess RNA quality, and a NanoDrop 2000 was used to measure RNA concentration. The germline V gene sets CDR1 to SGHTA and CDR2 to FQGNSA. Measured from the cysteine to the phenylalanine, the CDR3 is 14 residues long. The sequence is cut down to CDR3 DNA, 42 bases in frame from base 1. V was cut back by 2 bases and J by 6 bases, leaving a gap of 13 bases between them.

What the research found in general, with its limitations: Patients with persistent disease shared more public clonotypes (approximately 2,500) than newly diagnosed patients did (more than 900). Only the TCR beta chain was sequenced and analyzed. Only peripheral blood was studied, because thyroid tissue, the primary lesion, was inaccessible. TRBV28, TRBJ1-2 and TRBJ2-5 were preferentially used in persistent disease, while TRBV20-1 and TRBJ2-1 were favored in newly diagnosed disease. Compared with newly diagnosed patients, persistent Graves' disease patients had lower TCR Shannon entropy and fewer highly expanded clones, which suggests clonal expansion. The authors noted that the small sample size was a limitation that may lower accuracy.

This clonotype was seen repeatedly, ten times or more. There is no known antigen for this receptor. The input lacks base qualities; no much larger clone sits a single base away. The method was multiplex PCR. Data came from an Illumina HiSeq 4000. CDR3 regions were amplified by Arm-PCR with iRepertoire HTBI primers to construct TCR beta libraries. Before sequencing, the PCR products went through gel purification. In the original analysis: Gene usage analysis of CDR3 amino acid clonotypes used the 60 to 75 TRBV and about 15 TRBJ segments found across samples. Filtered high-quality paired reads were merged into contigs using COPE and FqMerger. BLAST was used to align contigs to the IMGT TRBV, TRBD and TRBJ reference genes, and CDR3 was defined following IMGT. Any clonotype with a frequency above 0.1% was counted as a highly expanded clone. Shannon entropy was used to measure repertoire diversity, and the Gini coefficient was used to measure V-J evenness. Public clonotypes were defined as clonotypes shared by more than one individual. TCRdb's own reprocessing of the public reads used fastp at Q25 and MiXCR and kept productive beta chains. Under each unique CDR3 protein, matching rows form one entry showing the most common genes and DNA. TCRdb assigned the V and J calls; the authors' analysis was not used. This sample lists about 470,000 distinct CDR3 sequences; more than 20% were detected once. The top ten constitute 7.8% of the sample.

Material: peripheral blood mononuclear cells (PBMCs), obtained when the disease was refractory, from a patient treated with antithyroid drugs. The receptor was derived from a female donor with Graves disease. The chain uses TRBV7-2 and TRBJ1-1, with no confidently assigned D gene. The DNA sequence reads TGTGCCAGCAGCTTATCCCTTGGGCCCCCTGAAGCTTTCTTT. Its product reads: CASSLSLGPPEAFF.